These 24 T cell receptor beta chains came from one sample sequenced in a study of cytomegalovirus exposure and HLA in healthy donors. The PCR used 60 Vbeta and 13 Jbeta primers. Data came from immunoSEQ multiplex PCR; TCRdb stores just in-frame clones and leaves some out. The table includes 150,000 to 200,000 clones, less than 90% detected once. Input material: PBMCs. The receptors originated from a woman in her late teens or twenties in good health and CMV-seronegative.

This chain joins TRBV7-2 and TRBJ1-4; D possibly corresponds to TRBD1 (5 bases). Germline lookup yields CDR1 SGHTA and CDR2 FQGNSA. CDR3 length: 14 residues. V was cut by 5 bases and J by 8 bases, with 15 bases left in between. CDR3 DNA sequence: TGTGCCAGCAGCGCCTGGGGGGGACGGGAAAAACTGTTTTTT. Amino acids: CASSAWGGREKLFF.

V and J are TRBV25-1 and TRBJ2-7; TRBD2 aligns across 14 bases. V shed 6 bases and J 2 bases; nucleotides not matched to a gene: 3. CDR3 length: 15 residues. Germline CDR1 MGHDK, CDR2 SYGVNS. CDR3 coding DNA: TGTGCCAGCAGGCGGACTAGCGGGGGGACCTACGAGCAGTACTTC. This translates into CASRRTSGGTYEQYF.

V and J are TRBV15 and TRBJ1-1, with 8 bases matching TRBD1. After removal of 5 bases from V and 1 base from J, the junction contained 3 bases not matched to a gene. CDR3 length: 14 amino acids. Germline V CDR1 and CDR2: LNHNV, YYDKDF (reference sequence). The CDR3: CATSGQGSNTEAFF. CDR3 bases: TGTGCCACCAGCGGACAGGGATCGAACACTGAAGCTTTCTTT.

This clone appeared a single time. CDR3 nucleotides: TGTGCCAGCAGCCCAGGACAGGGGGCGGTCGAGCAGTACTTC. Translated: CASSPGQGAVEQYF. The V gene is TRBV7-2, the J gene TRBJ2-7; the match to TRBD1 covers 11 bases. J gave up 6 bases and V 5 bases, and 6 bases lay outside the gene matches. The CDR3 sequence is 14 residues long. Germline CDR1 is SGHTA and CDR2 is FQGNSA.

V usage is TRBV6-6 and J usage is TRBJ1-2; 10 bases are shared with TRBD1. The V gene's germline CDR1 is MNHNY and CDR2 SVGAGI (reference sequence). This CDR3 has 14 amino acids. Trimming cost V 8 bases and J 5 bases; bases outside gene matches: 8. CDR3 sequence reads: CASASRDRGYGYTF. The CDR3 DNA follows: TGTGCCAGCGCCTCGCGGGACAGGGGATATGGCTACACCTTC.

The V call is TRBV5-1, the J call TRBJ2-5; TRBD2 might be the D (6 bases). V lost 4 bases to trimming and J lost 7 bases, with 29 bases between them. The CDR3 runs to 18 residues. The V gene's germline CDR1 is SGHRS and CDR2 YFSETQ. CDR3 sequence reads: CASSPTPLAPGLRGTQYF. In DNA form, the CDR3 reads TGCGCCAGCAGCCCCACCCCACTAGCCCCGGGCCTTAGAGGGACCCAGTACTTC.

This chain uses TRBV13 with TRBJ2-7, with 8 bases matching TRBD2. V lost 4 bases, J lost 6 bases, and 11 bases stayed unmatched. This CDR3 region has 15 residues. The V gene's germline CDR1 is PRHDT and CDR2 FYEKMQ (reference sequence). CDR3 nucleotides: TGTGCCAGCAGCTCCCTAGCGGGCACAGAAGGCGAGCAGTACTTC. It translates to CASSSLAGTEGEQYF.

This clone was found once. The CDR3 region is CAWSGWRGVRNEQFF. The DNA for the CDR3 is TGTGCCTGGAGCGGATGGCGGGGGGTCAGAAATGAGCAGTTCTTC. This chain joins TRBV30 and TRBJ2-1; 8 positions match TRBD2. Looked up from germline, CDR1 is GTSNPN and CDR2 is SVGIG (reference sequence). The junction had 11 bases not matched to a gene; V was cut back by 3 bases and J by 7 bases. The CDR3 sequence is 15 residues long. The full variable domain, completed using reference TRBV30 and TRBJ2-1, is SQTIHQWPATLVQPVGSPLSLECTVEGTSNPNLYWYRQAAGRGLQLLFYSVGIGQISSEVPQNLSASRPQDRQFILSSKKLLLSDSGFYLCAWSGWRGVRNEQFFGPGTRLTVL.

The rearrangement uses TRBV5-4 and TRBJ1-5, with D tentatively TRBD1 (5 bases). This CDR3 spans 16 amino acids. CDR1 is SGHNT and CDR2 is YYREEE in the germline V gene (reference sequence). V lost 1 base, J lost 0 bases, and 11 bases lay in between. CDR3 DNA sequence: TGTGCCAGCAGCTTGTCGGGGGACTATAGCAATCAGCCCCAGCATTTT. Protein product: CASSLSGDYSNQPQHF.

V is TRBV11-3 and J is TRBJ2-7, with D hard to call. V gave up 4 bases and J gave up 3 bases, with 10 bases separating them. The CDR3 extends over 13 amino acids. The germline gives CDR1 SGHNT, CDR2 YENEEA. The CDR3 region has the DNA TGTGCCAGCAGCTCGGGTACGGACTACGAGCAGTACTTC. Encoded protein: CASSSGTDYEQYF.

J is TRBJ1-2 and V is TRBV27; D is possibly TRBD1 (6 bases). Between the trimmed V and J ends, which lost 7 bases and 4 bases, there was a span of 16 bases. CDR3 length: 14 amino acids. The V gene's germline CDR1 is MNHEY and CDR2 SMNVEV (reference sequence). CDR3 nucleotide sequence: TGTGCCAGCATCCCTTTTGACAGGAGCTATGGCTACACCTTC. Its protein product is CASIPFDRSYGYTF.

V is TRBV2 and J is TRBJ1-2, with a tentative D call TRBD1 (6 bases). V lost 4 bases to trimming and J lost 7 bases, with 13 bases between them. The CDR3 length is 13 residues. Per germline, CDR1 SNHLY and CDR2 FYNNEI. CDR3 coding DNA: TGTGCCAGCAGTGTCCAGGGGCGGGTTGGCTACACCTTC. Its translation: CASSVQGRVGYTF.

This rearrangement joins TRBV2 to TRBJ2-7; 8 nucleotides agree with TRBD1. This CDR3 region has 13 residues. V shed 6 bases and J 3 bases; nucleotides not matched to a gene: 4. The germline V gene encodes CDR1 SNHLY and CDR2 FYNNEI. CDR3: CASRITGGYEQYF. Written as DNA, the CDR3 is TGTGCCAGCAGGATAACAGGGGGCTACGAGCAGTACTTC.

The chain is built from TRBV7-9 and TRBJ2-7, with 8 bases aligning to TRBD2. The J segment lost 2 bases and the V segment lost 1 base, leaving 4 bases of the junction unmatched. In germline, CDR1 is SEHNR, CDR2 FQNEAQ (reference sequence). This CDR3 has 15 amino acids. The chain's CDR3 is CASSLVGRGAYEQYF. CDR3 bases: TGTGCCAGCAGCTTAGTGGGGCGGGGGGCCTACGAGCAGTACTTC.

For this clone: A read error may account for a junction end that differs from germline. V is TRBV12-5 and J is TRBJ1-4; TRBD1 matches at 7 bases. This CDR3 comprises 10 residues. Germline-derived CDR1 and CDR2 are LGHNT and FRNRAP. In nucleotides, the CDR3 is TGTGCTAGTGGCCCCCGGGACAGAGCTTTT. Encoded protein: CASGPRDRAF.

The rearrangement links TRBV6-5 to TRBJ2-5; TRBD1 matches at 9 bases. The CDR3 totals 14 residues. The trim removed 2 bases at V and 5 bases at J, leaving 3 bases unmatched. Germline-derived CDR1 and CDR2 are MNHEY and SVGAGI. In DNA form, the CDR3 reads TGTGCCAGCAGTTACGACAGGGGGTGGGAGACCCAGTACTTC. Translating gives CASSYDRGWETQYF.

The rearrangement uses TRBV27 and TRBJ2-5; D not resolved. The end of the DNA aligns better with TRBJ2-7, so the J call may be wrong. Per germline, CDR1 MNHEY and CDR2 SMNVEV (reference sequence). CDR3 length equals 14 residues. The chain's CDR3 is CASSSPVRPYEQYF. As DNA, the CDR3 is TGTGCCAGCAGCTCCCCCGTGAGGCCCTACGAGCAGTACTTC.

The chain joins TRBV9 to TRBJ2-1, with TRBD2 matching over 9 bases. Looked up from germline, CDR1 is SGDLS and CDR2 is YYNGEE. The CDR3 length is 15 residues. V was clipped by 3 bases and J by 4 bases; unmatched bases: 5. The CDR3 protein is CASSASGGTYNEQFF. DNA of the CDR3: TGTGCCAGCAGCGCCAGCGGGGGGACGTACAATGAGCAGTTCTTC.

The chain has TRBV5-1 and TRBJ2-5, with a tentative D call TRBD1 (6 bases). This CDR3 has 13 residues. Germline assignment: CDR1 SGHRS and CDR2 YFSETQ. The V end lost 7 bases, the J end lost 2 bases, and 12 bases lay between the germline ends. This chain's CDR3 is CASDTGMQETQYF. The CDR3 DNA is TGCGCCAGCGACACAGGGATGCAAGAGACCCAGTACTTC.

This chain links TRBV9 with TRBJ1-5, with 8 bases fitting TRBD1. V was clipped by 2 bases and J by 6 bases; unmatched bases: 4. This CDR3 region has 14 residues. CDR1 SGDLS and CDR2 YYNGEE come from the germline V gene. CDR3 protein: CASSVGQGGQPQHF. Written as DNA, the CDR3 is TGTGCCAGCAGCGTCGGACAGGGCGGTCAGCCCCAGCATTTT.

This clone came up once. The chain is built from TRBV5-6 and TRBJ1-2; D is uncertain. The CDR3 totals 12 residues. The ends were cut back, 4 bases at V and 6 bases at J, with 10 bases in the middle. Germline V CDR1 and CDR2: SGHDT, YYEEEE. In nucleotides, the CDR3 is TGTGCCAGCAGCCCCCAGACTAATGGCTACACCTTC. Protein sequence: CASSPQTNGYTF.

The chain carries TRBV23-1 and TRBJ2-2; 9 bases are shared with TRBD1. TRBV23-1 is an ORF, with its function uncertain. CDR3 length: 16 residues. Trimming removed 3 bases from V and 3 bases from J; junction bases left unmatched: 5. CDR3 bases: TGCGCCAGCAGTCATTCGCGGACAGGGGACACCGGGGAGCTGTTTTTT. This encodes CASSHSRTGDTGELFF.

This clone was recorded once. The chain recombines TRBV10-1 with TRBJ2-3; D may be TRBD2 (6 bases). Germline V gives CDR1 WNHNN, CDR2 SYGVQD (reference sequence). CDR3 length: 16 amino acids. Trimming pared 0 bases from V and 0 bases from J, leaving 10 bases between. The CDR3 region has the DNA TGCGCCAGCAGTGAGTCGGGGGGACCTAGCACAGATACGCAGTATTTT. Its translation: CASSESGGPSTDTQYF.

This chain links TRBV6-5 with TRBJ1-1; D gene uncertain. V lost 6 bases to trimming and J lost 1 base, with 15 bases between them. The CDR3 sequence is 15 residues long. From germline, CDR1 is MNHEY and CDR2 SVGAGI. The CDR3 is CASRPLPGANTEAFF. The CDR3, as DNA: TGTGCCAGCAGACCTCTTCCGGGAGCGAACACTGAAGCTTTCTTT.